This T cell receptor beta chain comes out of a study of technical replicates of blood from several donors. The method was immunoSEQ multiplex PCR; TCRdb's version includes in-frame clones alone and lacks a portion of them. The table includes more than 60,000 clones, 93% detected once. Germline lookup yields CDR1 SGDLS and CDR2 YYNGEE. This CDR3 contains 16 residues. The V gene lost 0 bases and the J gene lost 2 bases, with 13 bases spanning the gap. This clonotype originated in a human donor in good health. The material sequenced was T cells isolated from PBMCs. The rearrangement uses TRBV9 and TRBJ2-3; D not resolved. CDR3 nucleotide sequence: TGTGCCAGCAGCGTAGGAGGAGACTCCTTCACAGATACGCAGTATTTT. It translates to CASSVGGDSFTDTQYF. The variable domain in full, completed from reference TRBV9 and TRBJ2-3, reads DSGVTQTPKHLITATGQRVTLRCSPRSGDLSVYWYQQSLDQGLQFLIQYYNGEERAKGNILERFSAQQFPDLHSELNLSSLELGDSALYFCASSVGGDSFTDTQYFGPGTRLTVL.